Below are 29 T cell receptor beta chains sequenced from a single sample in a study of T-cell reconstitution after alpha-beta-depleted transplantation in children. The TCRbeta library was prepared with unique molecular identifiers. TCRdb reanalysed the PCR reads using MiXCR and keeps one entry per CDR3 protein. The sample records hundreds of thousands of distinct CDR3 sequences, about 10% being singletons. Sequencing was performed on PBMCs from the stem cell graft donor, taken from the stem cell graft. The receptors originated from a human donor who donated a stem cell graft to a child with acute myeloid leukemia.

Only a few counts were recorded for this clonotype. The chain uses TRBV11-3 and TRBJ2-4; the match to TRBD2 covers 11 bases. Germline assignment: CDR1 SGHNT and CDR2 YENEEA. The CDR3 is 12 residues long. The junction had 5 bases not matched to a gene; V was cut back by 4 bases and J by 15 bases. In DNA form, the CDR3 reads TGTGCCAGCAGCTCGACTAGCGGGAAGTTGTACTTC. Protein sequence: CASSSTSGKLYF.

This clonotype has more than one count but fewer than ten. The chain joins TRBV4-2 to TRBJ2-2; 7 nucleotides align to TRBD2. This CDR3 has 16 amino acids. Germline V gene sequence: CDR1 LGHNA, CDR2 YNFKEQ. With 0 bases clipped from V and 6 bases from J, the junction kept 7 bases outside the gene matches. As DNA, the CDR3 is TGTGCCAGCAGCCAAGATCCGACTAGCTTCGCCGGGGAGCTGTTTTTT. It codes for CASSQDPTSFAGELFF.

The chain links TRBV5-1 to TRBJ1-4; the D is unclear. Trimming removed 4 bases at V and 5 bases at J, with 15 bases between. This CDR3 region has 15 residues. Looked up from germline, CDR1 is SGHRS and CDR2 is YFSETQ. This chain's CDR3 is CASSGLGRNNEKLFF. The CDR3 nucleotides read TGCGCCAGCAGCGGGCTTGGGCGGAACAATGAAAAACTGTTTTTT. The full variable domain, its missing parts supplied by reference TRBV5-1 and TRBJ1-4, is KAGVTQTPRYLIKTRGQQVTLSCSPISGHRSVSWYQQTPGQGLQFLFEYFSETQRNKGNFPGRFSGRQFSNSRSEMNVSTLELGDSALYLCASSGLGRNNEKLFFGSGTQLSVL.

The chain couples TRBV28 to TRBJ2-4; weak D call: TRBD2 (5 bases). Trimming cost V 3 bases and J 10 bases, with 13 bases left between them. CDR3 size: 13 residues. Germline CDR1 MDHEN, CDR2 SYDVKM. The CDR3 coding sequence is TGTGCCAGCAGTTTCGAACTAGTTGGTATTCAGTACTTC. Residues: CASSFELVGIQYF.

The gene calls are TRBV20-1 and TRBJ1-4; unclear D gene. CDR1 and CDR2 (germline): DFQATT, SNEGSKA (reference sequence). CDR3 length equals 13 residues. V shed 6 bases and J shed 8 bases, with 16 bases lying between them. CDR3 sequence: CSAGGVADEKLFF. In DNA, the CDR3 is TGCAGTGCCGGTGGGGTGGCGGACGAAAAACTGTTTTTT.

This clonotype was observed many times. The chain combines TRBV28 with TRBJ2-3; tentative D call: TRBD2 (6 bases). In germline, CDR1 is MDHEN, CDR2 SYDVKM. Trimming removed 7 bases from V and 3 bases from J, with 20 bases in between. The CDR3 runs 16 residues. CDR3 bases: TGTGCCAGCAAGTTTCTTCTAGGGACTCAAACAGATACGCAGTATTTT. Residues: CASKFLLGTQTDTQYF.

The chain has TRBV20-1 and TRBJ1-1, with TRBD1 matching 7 bases. This CDR3 is built from 15 residues. CDR1 is DFQATT and CDR2 is SNEGSKA in the germline V gene (reference sequence). J was trimmed by 3 bases and V by 3 bases; bases with no gene match: 10. The CDR3 nucleotides are TGCAGTGCTAGTGCCCCGACAGGGATGCACACTGAAGCTTTCTTT. Its translation: CSASAPTGMHTEAFF.

This clonotype was observed at least ten times. V gene TRBV7-2 combines with J gene TRBJ2-5; D is unclear. CDR1 SGHTA and CDR2 FQGNSA come from the germline V gene. This CDR3 has 13 amino acids. V was pared by 2 bases and J by 7 bases, with 11 bases between. CDR3 DNA: TGTGCCAGCAGCTTAAGTGAAGGTCGGACCCAGTACTTC. The encoded protein is CASSLSEGRTQYF.

The genes are TRBV6-2 or TRBV6-3 and TRBJ2-2; D is possibly TRBD2 (6 bases). The V end lost 7 bases, the J end lost 4 bases, and 10 bases lay between the germline ends. In germline, CDR1 is MNHEY, CDR2 SVGEGT. The CDR3 totals 13 residues. The CDR3 bases are TGTGCCAGCACCGTAGCGGTCACCGGGGAGCTGTTTTTT. This encodes CASTVAVTGELFF.

This clonotype was recorded at least ten times. The chain uses TRBV12-3 or TRBV12-4 and TRBJ1-5, with D possibly TRBD1 on 6 matching bases. V lost 6 bases, J lost 1 base, and 10 bases lay in between. The CDR3 runs to 14 residues. The CDR3 DNA is TGTGCCAGCAGCCGTGACAGGAGCAATCAGCCCCAGCATTTT. Residues: CASSRDRSNQPQHF.

In its sample, this clonotype was seen many times. The chain uses TRBV28 and TRBJ1-4; D perhaps matches TRBD1 (5 bases). The germline gives CDR1 MDHEN, CDR2 SYDVKM. The CDR3 totals 13 residues. V lost 8 bases to trimming and J lost 6 bases, with 13 bases between them. DNA for the CDR3: TGTGCCAGCGCCGGGGGATCGTATGAAAAACTGTTTTTT. This encodes CASAGGSYEKLFF.

This clonotype was seen at least ten times. The junction does not match germline at one end; this may be a read error. This chain joins TRBV20-1 and TRBJ2-2; 14 nucleotides agree with TRBD2. The CDR3 has 16 residues. Per the germline V gene, CDR1 is DFQATT and CDR2 is SNEGSKA (reference sequence). The CDR3: CSAKTSGRAGTGELFF. In DNA, the CDR3 is TGTAGTGCCAAGACTAGCGGGAGGGCCGGCACCGGGGAGCTGTTTTTT.

This clonotype has ten or more counts. The chain has TRBV20-1 and TRBJ2-6; 7 bases align to TRBD2. This CDR3 region has 15 residues. Germline V lookup: CDR1 DFQATT, CDR2 SNEGSKA (reference sequence). V shed 5 bases, J shed 0 bases, and the junction held 4 bases outside the gene matches. The CDR3 nucleotides read TGCAGTGCTGAGGGACTATACTCTGGGGCCAACGTCCTGACTTTC. Translating gives CSAEGLYSGANVLTF.

The chain joins TRBV12-3 or TRBV12-4 to TRBJ2-2; D remains ambiguous. The CDR3 consists of 12 residues. Deletions cut 9 bases from V and 13 bases from J, with 18 bases between. CDR3 DNA: TGTGCCAGTTGGACGTACCCTGTAGGGCTGTTTTTT. Its translation: CASWTYPVGLFF.

This clonotype was counted many times. The chain carries TRBV29-1 and TRBJ2-7; 10 nucleotides agree with TRBD2. V dropped 3 bases and J dropped 3; count of bases not matched to a gene: 5. This CDR3 spans 14 amino acids. Germline V gene lookup returns CDR1 SQVTM and CDR2 ANQGSEA. The CDR3 DNA follows: TGCAGCGTTGATTCGGCTAGCGGGAGCTACGAGCAGTACTTC. Translation: CSVDSASGSYEQYF.

This sequence joins TRBV5-1 and TRBJ2-3; 10 bases are a match to TRBD2. There are 16 residues in the CDR3. Germline trimming cut 0 bases from V and 5 bases from J; bases unmatched to any gene: 6. Germline CDR1 and CDR2: SGHRS and YFSETQ. CDR3 in amino acids: CASSLVLAGVKDTQYF. Written as DNA, the CDR3 is TGCGCCAGCAGCTTGGTTCTAGCGGGAGTGAAAGATACGCAGTATTTT.

This clonotype was counted ten times or more. The chain recombines TRBV20-1 with TRBJ2-2, with unresolved D. Germline assignment: CDR1 DFQATT and CDR2 SNEGSKA (reference sequence). With 0 bases removed from V and 6 bases from J, the gap between germline ends came to 11 bases. This CDR3 is built from 14 residues. The CDR3 sequence is CSARDQAKAGELFF. In DNA form, the CDR3 reads TGCAGTGCTAGAGATCAGGCCAAGGCCGGGGAGCTGTTTTTT.

The CDR3 sequence: CASSQSDGNTEAFF. CDR3 DNA: TGTGCCAGCAGCCAATCGGACGGGAACACTGAAGCTTTCTTT. The chain couples TRBV3-1 to TRBJ1-1; D call uncertain. With 2 bases removed from V and 1 base from J, the gap between germline ends came to 8 bases. Germline loops: CDR1 LGHDT, CDR2 YNNKEL (reference sequence). This CDR3 has 14 amino acids.

This clonotype was seen repeatedly, ten times or more. This chain uses TRBV29-1 with TRBJ1-1; 7 nucleotides agree with TRBD1. There are 11 residues in the CDR3. J was trimmed by 4 bases and V by 7 bases; bases with no gene match: 3. Germline CDR1 reads SQVTM; CDR2 reads ANQGSEA. The CDR3 loop reads CSGRQGTEAFF. The CDR3 nucleotides read TGCAGCGGCCGACAGGGCACTGAAGCTTTCTTT.

The V gene is TRBV6-2 or TRBV6-3, the J gene TRBJ2-1; D possibly uses TRBD1 or TRBD2 (5 bases each). Germline CDR1 reads MNHEY; CDR2 reads SVGEGT. The V end was cut by 8 bases, the J end by 2 bases, with 10 bases between. CDR3 length: 13 residues. The CDR3 loop reads CASGLGPYNEQFF. For the CDR3, the DNA is TGTGCCAGCGGTCTGGGACCCTACAATGAGCAGTTCTTC.

This clonotype was observed a few times. CDR3 sequence reads: CASSFPSYRAEQYF. Written as DNA, the CDR3 is TGTGCCAGCAGCTTTCCCTCTTACAGGGCCGAGCAGTACTTC. The chain is built from TRBV7-9 and TRBJ2-7, with D possibly matching TRBD1 (6 bases). Deletions cut 3 bases from V and 6 bases from J, with 15 bases between. This CDR3 is built from 14 residues. Germline CDR1 is SEHNR and CDR2 is FQNEAQ (reference sequence).

This clonotype was detected only a few times. The chain uses TRBV7-9 and TRBJ2-5, with unresolved D. Deletions cut 1 base from V and 5 bases from J, with 11 bases between. CDR3 length: 14 residues. Germline values: CDR1 SEHNR, CDR2 FQNEAQ (reference sequence). The CDR3 region is CASSLDVIRETQYF. The CDR3 DNA is TGTGCCAGCAGCTTAGATGTCATAAGGGAGACCCAGTACTTC.

This clonotype was observed many times. This sequence joins TRBV30 and TRBJ2-7; 8 bases are a match to TRBD1. CDR3 length equals 12 residues. Per germline, CDR1 GTSNPN and CDR2 SVGIG (reference sequence). V trimming: 5 bases; J trimming: 2 bases; junction bases outside the gene matches: 2. The CDR3 sequence: CAWGTGAYEQYF. Here the CDR3 DNA reads TGTGCCTGGGGGACAGGAGCCTACGAGCAGTACTTC.

This clonotype turned up a few times. This chain links TRBV4-3 with TRBJ2-1, with TRBD2 as a possible D gene (6 bases). V was pared by 0 bases and J by 8 bases, with 20 bases between. The CDR3 runs 17 residues. Germline V CDR1 and CDR2: LGHNA, YSLEER. The CDR3 loop reads CASSQDTAGGIMDEQFF. The CDR3 DNA is TGCGCCAGCAGCCAAGATACTGCCGGAGGGATTATGGATGAGCAGTTCTTC.

This clonotype has a handful of counts. This chain uses TRBV14 with TRBJ1-2; TRBD1 aligns across 10 bases. V trimming: 1 base; J trimming: 3 bases; junction bases outside the gene matches: 2. Looked up from germline, CDR1 is SGHDN and CDR2 is FVKESK. This CDR3 is built from 15 residues. CDR3 loop: CASSQGQGAYYGYTF. The CDR3 DNA follows: TGTGCCAGCAGCCAAGGACAGGGGGCTTACTATGGCTACACCTTC.

The table lists this clonotype with many counts. The chain recombines TRBV20-1 with TRBJ2-1; tentatively, D is TRBD1 (5 bases). Looked up from germline, CDR1 is DFQATT and CDR2 is SNEGSKA (reference sequence). This CDR3 spans 12 amino acids. V lost 3 bases and J lost 7, with 10 bases in between. CDR3 amino acids: CSASLKGNEQFF. In DNA, the CDR3 is TGCAGTGCTAGCCTCAAGGGGAATGAGCAGTTCTTC.

This clonotype was observed a few times. J is TRBJ2-3 and V is TRBV7-8; 9 nucleotides match TRBD1. Losses at the gene ends were 1 base for V and 3 bases for J; bases not matched to a gene: 5. The germline V gene encodes CDR1 SGHVS and CDR2 FQNEAQ. The CDR3 consists of 16 residues. The CDR3 DNA sequence: TGTGCCAGCAGCTTAGGGGGACAGGGACCAACAGATACGCAGTATTTT. It yields the protein CASSLGGQGPTDTQYF.

The rearrangement links TRBV7-6 to TRBJ2-7, with a tentative D call TRBD2 (5 bases). This CDR3 spans 15 amino acids. V was pared by 3 bases and J by 1 base, with 13 bases between. Looked up from germline, CDR1 is SGHVS and CDR2 is FNYEAQ. The CDR3, as DNA: TGTGCCAGCAGCTTGGGGTTTACGGGGTCCTACGAGCAGTACTTC. It is translated as CASSLGFTGSYEQYF.

The gene calls are TRBV6-2 or TRBV6-3 and TRBJ2-1; 11 bases agree with TRBD1. V lost 6 bases to trimming and J lost 9 bases; unmatched junction nucleotides: 4. The CDR3 runs to 13 residues. Germline V gene data show CDR1 as MNHEY and CDR2 as SVGEGT. CDR3: CASSSGQGGEQFF. The DNA for the CDR3 is TGTGCCAGCAGCTCGGGACAGGGGGGTGAGCAGTTCTTC.